One and the same sample provided the 24 T cell receptor beta chains below, sequenced in a study of T cells in localized non-small cell lung cancer. Some clones are missing from TCRdb's copy, which holds only in-frame ones; the method was immunoSEQ multiplex PCR. The sample lists 23,000 or so clones, roughly nine tenths seen once, with about 15% in the top ten. The sequences come from peripheral blood, collected before any cancer treatment. All receptors come from a man between 40 and 70 years old with stage III squamous cell lung carcinoma.

This clone came up once. This chain links TRBV21-1 with TRBJ1-5; whether TRBD1, the table's D call, matches the DNA was not checked. TRBV21-1 is deemed a pseudogene. The length of the CDR3 is 19 residues. The CDR3 here is CASSGPLYKDRGGNQPQHF. In DNA form, the CDR3 reads TGTGCCAGCAGCGGACCACTGTATAAGGACAGGGGTGGAAATCAGCCCCAGCATTTT.

This chain joins TRBV5-1 and TRBJ2-2; D remains unclear. Looked up from germline, CDR1 is SGHRS and CDR2 is YFSETQ. V gave up 3 bases and J gave up 0 bases, with 12 bases separating them. The length of the CDR3 is 16 residues. The CDR3 bases are TGCGCCAGCAGCTCGAGTGGAGCCTCGAACACCGGGGAGCTGTTTTTT. Its protein is CASSSSGASNTGELFF.

V usage is TRBV4-1 and J usage is TRBJ2-1; tentative D call: TRBD1 (5 bases). The CDR3 has 15 residues. The germline CDR1 and CDR2 sequences are MGHRA and YSYEKL. The V gene lost 1 base and the J gene lost 0 bases, with 7 bases spanning the gap. The CDR3 bases are TGCGCCAGCAGCCAAGCAGGGAACTCCTACAATGAGCAGTTCTTC. This sequence encodes CASSQAGNSYNEQFF.

This chain joins TRBV27 and TRBJ1-1; D possibly corresponds to TRBD1 (5 bases). Germline V CDR1 and CDR2: MNHEY, SMNVEV (reference sequence). V was cut by 3 bases and J by 1 base, with 12 bases left in between. CDR3 length: 15 residues. The CDR3 nucleotides are TGTGCCAGCAGTTTTAACCCAGGGAGGAACACTGAAGCTTTCTTT. As protein: CASSFNPGRNTEAFF.

V gene TRBV2 combines with J gene TRBJ1-1; D gene uncertain. The CDR3 has 12 amino acids. Germline V gene data show CDR1 as SNHLY and CDR2 as FYNNEI. V shed 4 bases and J shed 1 base, with 4 bases lying between them. CDR3 in amino acids: CASSAENTEAFF. CDR3 nucleotides: TGTGCCAGCAGTGCGGAGAACACTGAAGCTTTCTTT.

The DNA for the CDR3 is TGTGCCAGCAGTCGGGGACAGACCTACAATGAGCAGTTCTTC. Translated: CASSRGQTYNEQFF. The rearrangement uses TRBV28 and TRBJ2-1, with 7 bases identical to TRBD1. V was pared by 5 bases and J by 2 bases, with 3 bases of the junction left unmatched. The germline V gene has CDR1 MDHEN and CDR2 SYDVKM. This CDR3 contains 14 residues. Filled out from reference TRBV28 and TRBJ2-1, the complete variable domain reads DVKVTQSSRYLVKRTGEKVFLECVQDMDHENMFWYRQDPGLGLRLIYFSYDVKMKEKGDIPEGYSVSREKKERFSLILESASTNQTSMYLCASSRGQTYNEQFFGPGTRLTVL.

This clone was counted a few times. The genes are TRBV19 and TRBJ2-1, with D unclear. V was cut by 3 bases and J by 0 bases, with 9 bases left in between. The CDR3 sequence is 15 residues long. Germline CDR1 and CDR2: LNHDA and SQIVND (reference sequence). CDR3: CASSIGPSSYNEQFF. CDR3 bases: TGTGCCAGTAGTATCGGGCCTAGCTCCTACAATGAGCAGTTCTTC.

J is TRBJ2-7 and V is TRBV7-2; D is perhaps TRBD2 (6 bases). The germline CDR1 and CDR2 sequences are SGHTA and FQGNSA. The V end lost 5 bases, the J end lost 4 bases, and 12 bases lay between the germline ends. This CDR3 comprises 13 residues. CDR3 DNA: TGTGCCAGCAGCCCCGCTAGCGCTTACGAGCAGTACTTC. This codes for CASSPASAYEQYF.

The chain employs TRBV19 and TRBJ2-1; tentatively, D is TRBD1 or TRBD2 (5 bases each). The CDR3 runs 16 residues. V lost 3 bases to trimming and J lost 7 bases, with 19 bases between them. Per the germline V gene, CDR1 is LNHDA and CDR2 is SQIVND (reference sequence). CDR3 bases: TGTGCCAGTAGTATGTCTGGGGCGCGCCTAGCAAATGAGCAGTTCTTC. Translated: CASSMSGARLANEQFF. The full variable domain, rest sourced from reference TRBV19 and TRBJ2-1, is DGGITQSPKYLFRKEGQNVTLSCEQNLNHDAMYWYRQDPGQGLRLIYYSQIVNDFQKGDIAEGYSVSREKKESFPLTVTSAQKNPTAFYLCASSMSGARLANEQFFGPGTRLTVL.

V gene TRBV19 combines with J gene TRBJ2-7, with D possibly TRBD2 on 5 matching bases. This CDR3 is 14 amino acids long. Germline values: CDR1 LNHDA, CDR2 SQIVND (reference sequence). V lost 1 base and J lost 0, with 7 bases in between. The CDR3 coding sequence is TGTGCCAGTAGTATAGTCGCGGGCTCCTACGAGCAGTACTTC. Translated: CASSIVAGSYEQYF.

This chain connects TRBV19 to TRBJ2-1; no reliable D call. Germline loops: CDR1 LNHDA, CDR2 SQIVND (reference sequence). The germline V and J ends were trimmed by 3 bases and 8 bases, with 8 bases remaining between them. CDR3 length: 12 amino acids. CDR3 region: CASSMLRDEQFF. Here the CDR3 DNA reads TGTGCCAGTAGTATGTTACGAGATGAGCAGTTCTTC.

The chain links TRBV11-2 to TRBJ2-6; 8 positions match TRBD2. CDR3 length equals 15 residues. V was clipped by 5 bases and J by 3 bases; unmatched bases: 3. Germline loops: CDR1 SGHAT, CDR2 FQNNGV. CDR3 nucleotide sequence: TGTGCCAGCAGCCAAGCGGGAGTTGGGGCCAACGTCCTGACTTTC. Protein product: CASSQAGVGANVLTF.

V and J are TRBV5-1 and TRBJ2-5; D may match TRBD1 or TRBD2 (6 bases each). The CDR3 consists of 15 residues. Germline CDR1 and CDR2: SGHRS and YFSETQ. V lost 4 bases and J lost 4, with 17 bases in between. Written as DNA, the CDR3 is TGCGCCAGCAGCCCGGCGGGACACTCCGGAGAGACCCAGTACTTC. Translation: CASSPAGHSGETQYF.

This clone was recorded only once. The V and J genes are TRBV2 and TRBJ2-2; D perhaps matches TRBD1 (5 bases). Per the germline V gene, CDR1 is SNHLY and CDR2 is FYNNEI. The CDR3 spans 14 residues. V was clipped by 11 bases and J by 4 bases, with 17 bases between them. The CDR3 bases are TGTGCCGGCAAGGGGAAAACGAGCACCGGGGAGCTGTTTTTT. Translation gives CAGKGKTSTGELFF.

The V call is TRBV7-8, the J call TRBJ2-4; 12 bases agree with TRBD2. This CDR3 contains 15 residues. The V gene end was trimmed by 5 bases and the J gene end by 7 bases; junction bases not matched to a gene: 6. The V gene's germline CDR1 is SGHVS and CDR2 FQNEAQ. CDR3 in amino acids: CASSRTSGTANIQYF. As DNA, the CDR3 is TGTGCCAGCAGCCGGACTAGCGGGACCGCGAACATTCAGTACTTC. Variable domain in full (rest from reference TRBV7-8 and TRBJ2-4): GAGVSQSPRYKVAKRGQDVALRCDPISGHVSLFWYQQALGQGPEFLTYFQNEAQLDKSGLPSDRFFAERPEGSVSTLKIQRTQQEDSAVYLCASSRTSGTANIQYFGAGTRLSVL.

The chain couples TRBV5-1 to TRBJ2-3, with D possibly being TRBD1 (5 bases). Germline values: CDR1 SGHRS, CDR2 YFSETQ. Trimming pared 2 bases from V and 2 bases from J, leaving 9 bases between. This CDR3 is 14 amino acids long. Here the CDR3 DNA reads TGCGCCAGCAGCTTTGCCAGGGACACAGATACGCAGTATTTT. Amino acids: CASSFARDTDTQYF.

J is TRBJ2-6 and V is TRBV28; D remains unclear. From germline, CDR1 is MDHEN and CDR2 SYDVKM. The V gene lost 7 bases and the J gene lost 0 bases, with 13 bases spanning the gap. The CDR3 covers 16 residues. This CDR3 reads CASTKAGSSGANVLTF. The DNA for the CDR3 is TGTGCCAGCACAAAAGCTGGGTCCTCTGGGGCCAACGTCCTGACTTTC.

The CDR3 sequence: CASSEWATEAFF. CDR3 nucleotide sequence: TGTGCCAGCAGTGAATGGGCGACTGAAGCTTTCTTT. The chain has TRBV2 and TRBJ1-1; D is undetermined. CDR3 size: 12 residues. Germline values: CDR1 SNHLY, CDR2 FYNNEI. The V and J ends lost 2 bases and 5 bases respectively, with 6 bases between them.

This chain connects TRBV7-3 to TRBJ2-2; D not certain. Trimming left V 5 bases short and J 4 bases short, with 8 bases between. Germline V gene sequence: CDR1 SGHTA, CDR2 FQGTGA. This CDR3 has 13 residues. CDR3 bases: TGTGCCAGCAGCCCGAGAATCACCGGGGAGCTGTTTTTT. Translating gives CASSPRITGELFF.

With respect to this clone: Within the sample, other DNA sequences also encode this same CDR3. The rearrangement joins TRBV7-2 to TRBJ2-7; no reliable D call. There are 12 residues in the CDR3. Germline CDR1 and CDR2: SGHTA and FQGNSA. V gave up 1 base and J gave up 2 bases, with 3 bases separating them. CDR3 sequence: CASSLGAYEQYF. The CDR3 DNA is TGTGCCAGCAGCTTAGGAGCCTACGAGCAGTACTTC.

This chain links TRBV7-2 with TRBJ2-1; D unresolved. Trimming took off 2 bases at V and 10 bases at J, with 6 bases between the two ends. Looked up from germline, CDR1 is SGHTA and CDR2 is FQGNSA. The CDR3 runs to 11 residues. CDR3 in amino acids: CASSLSREQFF. The CDR3 DNA reads TGTGCCAGCAGCTTAAGTAGGGAGCAGTTCTTC.

The J gene is TRBJ2-5, the V gene TRBV5-6; D tentatively reads TRBD1 or TRBD2 (6 bases each). The germline gives CDR1 SGHDT, CDR2 YYEEEE. Trimming removed 3 bases at V and 7 bases at J, with 19 bases between. CDR3 size: 15 residues. The CDR3, as DNA: TGTGCCAGCAGCTCATCTTTGGGGGGCCGTTGGACCCAGTACTTC. Translated: CASSSSLGGRWTQYF.

The CDR3 bases are TGTGCCAGCGGAATACAGGGGGCATCCGGAAACACCATATATTTT. Translation: CASGIQGASGNTIYF. The chain carries TRBV6-6 and TRBJ1-3, with 9 nucleotides matching TRBD1. The ends lost 8 bases at V and 4 bases at J; junction bases unmatched: 9. Germline CDR1 reads MNHNY; CDR2 reads SVGAGI (reference sequence). The CDR3 spans 15 residues.

The chain carries TRBV5-1 and TRBJ2-1, with a possible D match to TRBD1 (5 bases). The CDR3 consists of 15 residues. With 0 bases removed from V and 3 bases from J, the gap between germline ends came to 10 bases. The germline gives CDR1 SGHRS, CDR2 YFSETQ. Here the CDR3 reads CASSLDPGNYNEQFF. CDR3 DNA sequence: TGCGCCAGCAGCTTGGATCCAGGGAACTACAATGAGCAGTTCTTC.